These T cell receptor beta chains were read from a single sample in a study of blood T cell repertoires in COVID-19. The assay was immunoSEQ multiplex PCR, and TCRdb's table has in-frame clones only and misses some. The sample contains about 73,000 clones, around 90% of which appear only once. Sample: peripheral blood. These receptors were obtained from a woman of 80 years or more with active or convalescent COVID-19. Both conserved end residues are part of each CDR3. The order of the fields is CDR3 protein, CDR3 DNA, J gene, clone size, D gene, V gene. D genes are given only for firm matches. Size tells how often a clone was seen (once, few, many) or the class of an expanded clone, and some rows leave it out.

CATSDLTRQETQYF TGTGCCACCAGTGATTTGACACGACAAGAGACCCAGTACTTC TRBJ2-5 . . TRBV24-1
CASSQASAAPYEQYF TGCGCCAGCAGCCAAGCATCCGCGGCTCCCTACGAGCAGTACTTC TRBJ2-7 . . TRBV4-1
CASSLDTTSQETQYF TGTGCCAGCAGCTTAGATACAACCTCGCAGGAGACCCAGTACTTC TRBJ2-5 . . TRBV11-2
CASSEKIGYSQHF TGTGCCAGCAGTGAAAAGATCGGGTATTCCCAGCATTTT TRBJ1-5 . . TRBV2
CASSGDGGSNIQYF TGTGCCAGCAGTGGGGACGGGGGGAGCAACATTCAGTACTTC TRBJ2-4 once TRBD2 TRBV2
CASRFTGGNEKLFF TGTGCCAGCAGATTCACAGGGGGGAATGAAAAACTGTTTTTT TRBJ1-4 . TRBD1 TRBV6-5
CASSSPGVGYYGYTF TGTGCCAGCAGCTCCCCCGGGGTTGGCTACTATGGCTACACCTTC TRBJ1-2 . . TRBV6-5
CASSFRFNQPQHF TGTGCCAGCAGTTTTCGGTTTAATCAGCCCCAGCATTTT TRBJ1-5 . . TRBV12-3/TRBV12-4
CASSSLEGTQYF TGTGCCAGCAGTTCATTGGAGGGGACGCAGTATTTT TRBJ2-3 . . TRBV6-5
CASSFQGAGANVLTF TGTGCCAGCAGTTTCCAGGGTGCTGGGGCCAACGTCCTGACTTTC TRBJ2-6 . . TRBV27
CAWTQGGQPDTQYF TGTGCCTGGACGCAGGGAGGTCAGCCAGATACGCAGTATTTT TRBJ2-3 . . TRBV30
CASSPLNNEQFF TGTGCCAGCAGCCCCTTAAACAATGAGCAGTTCTTC TRBJ2-1 . . TRBV7-6
CASSLAGSSYGYTF TGTGCCAGCAGCTTGGCAGGGTCTTCTTATGGCTACACCTTC TRBJ1-2 . . TRBV5-4
CASSSIPSTGTGTEAFF TGTGCCAGCAGTTCCATCCCCTCTACAGGGACGGGCACTGAAGCTTTCTTT TRBJ1-1 . . TRBV28
CASSSIGDSTYEQYF TGTGCCAGCAGTTCAATCGGGGACAGTACCTACGAGCAGTACTTC TRBJ2-7 . TRBD1 TRBV28
CASSYSSGTGEVPNEKLFF TGTGCCAGCAGTTACTCCTCCGGGACAGGGGAAGTTCCGAATGAAAAACTGTTTTTT TRBJ1-4 . TRBD1 TRBV6-2/TRBV6-3
CASSPADRGYNSPLHF TGTGCCAGTAGCCCCGCGGACAGGGGATATAATTCACCCCTCCACTTT TRBJ1-6 . TRBD1 TRBV19
CASSSTGRYNEQFF TGTGCCAGCAGCTCCACAGGACGGTACAATGAGCAGTTCTTC TRBJ2-1 . . TRBV7-3
CASSQGDASIYEQYF TGTGCCAGCAGCCAGGGTGACGCCTCGATCTACGAGCAGTACTTC TRBJ2-7 . . TRBV7-3
CASSSGRWTGDSYEQYF TGTGCCAGCAGCTCAGGAAGATGGACAGGGGACAGCTACGAGCAGTACTTC TRBJ2-7 . TRBD1 TRBV11-3
CASRNRQGRGTEAFF TGTGCCAGCAGAAACCGCCAGGGGAGGGGGACTGAAGCTTTCTTT TRBJ1-1 . . TRBV6-5
CASSPGLGTNSYNEQFF TGTGCCAGCAGCCCCGGCTTGGGGACTAACTCCTACAATGAGCAGTTCTTC TRBJ2-1 . TRBD2 TRBV7-3
CASSYSTVTEAFF TGTGCCAGCAGTTACTCGACAGTTACTGAAGCTTTCTTT TRBJ1-1 . . TRBV6-5
CASSTVSYEQYF TGTGCCAGCTCAACAGTCTCCTACGAGCAGTACTTC TRBJ2-7 . . TRBV18
CASSSGQGETQYF TGTGCCAGCAGCTCGGGACAGGGAGAGACCCAGTACTTC TRBJ2-5 once TRBD1 TRBV7-3
CASSYTTLDSYEQYF TGTGCCAGCAGCTACACTACCCTGGACTCCTACGAGCAGTACTTC TRBJ2-7 . . TRBV7-2
CASSKNPGGQETQYF TGTGCCAGCAGCAAAAATCCGGGGGGCCAAGAGACCCAGTACTTC TRBJ2-5 once TRBD2 TRBV7-7
CASSPQGAYGYTF TGTGCCAGCAGCCCCCAAGGAGCGTATGGCTACACCTTC TRBJ1-2 many . TRBV9
CASRDTSNYGYTF TGTGCCAGCAGGGACACCTCTAACTATGGCTACACCTTC TRBJ1-2 . . TRBV28
CASSPGSDTQYF TGTGCCAGCAGCCCAGGGTCAGATACGCAGTATTTT TRBJ2-3 . . TRBV7-2
CASSLVLQETQYF TGTGCCAGCAGTTTAGTCCTGCAAGAGACCCAGTACTTC TRBJ2-5 . . TRBV28
CASSVLGTGRTEAFF TGTGCCAGTAGTGTCCTTGGGACAGGGAGGACTGAAGCTTTCTTT TRBJ1-1 . TRBD1 TRBV19
CASSLAGLETEAFF TGTGCCAGCAGCTTAGCAGGGTTGGAAACTGAAGCTTTCTTT TRBJ1-1 . . TRBV11-2
CASSPDRGLSGNTIYF TGTGCCAGCTCACCGGACAGGGGGCTTTCTGGAAACACCATATATTTT TRBJ1-3 . TRBD1 TRBV18
CASSPDRGLRGYTF TGTGCCAGCAGCCCGGACAGGGGGCTACGTGGCTACACCTTC TRBJ1-2 . TRBD1 TRBV7-9
CSVAWDRTYGYTF TGCAGCGTAGCATGGGACAGGACGTATGGCTACACCTTC TRBJ1-2 . TRBD1 TRBV29-1
CASSFRDFTDTQYF TGCGCCAGCAGCTTCCGGGACTTCACAGATACGCAGTATTTT TRBJ2-3 . . TRBV5-1
CASSRWTGEAFF TGTGCCAGCAGTCGATGGACAGGAGAAGCTTTCTTT TRBJ1-1 . TRBD1 TRBV28
CAWRNKGTGGGYGYTF TGTGCCTGGAGGAATAAAGGGACAGGGGGAGGCTATGGCTACACCTTC TRBJ1-2 . TRBD1 TRBV30
CASSDSRDRGLQPQHF TGTGCCAGCAGTGACTCGCGGGACAGGGGGCTTCAGCCCCAGCATTTT TRBJ1-5 . TRBD1 TRBV6-4
CASSPKGSDSPLHF TGTGCCAGCTCACCAAAGGGGTCGGATTCACCCCTCCACTTT TRBJ1-6 . . TRBV18
CASTNRGWNTEAFF TGTGCCAGTACGAACAGGGGCTGGAACACTGAAGCTTTCTTT TRBJ1-1 . TRBD1 TRBV28
CASSHLTSGGTDTQYF TGTGCCAGCAGCCACCTGACTAGCGGGGGAACAGATACGCAGTATTTT TRBJ2-3 few TRBD2 TRBV4-2
CASNPQGLEEQYF TGTGCCAGCAATCCCCAGGGACTGGAAGAGCAGTACTTC TRBJ2-7 . . TRBV2
CASSYSTLGGANYEQYF TGTGCCAGCAGTTACTCGACTTTGGGGGGGGCGAACTACGAGCAGTACTTC TRBJ2-7 . . TRBV6-2/TRBV6-3
CASSLSVGGYEQYF TGTGCCAGCAGTTTATCGGTCGGCGGGTACGAGCAGTACTTC TRBJ2-7 . . TRBV2
CASSPQGALSTEAFF TGTGCCAGCAGCCCACAGGGGGCCTTGAGCACTGAAGCTTTCTTT TRBJ1-1 . TRBD1 TRBV7-2
CASSGDRGDTQYF TGTGCCAGCAGCGGGGACAGGGGGGATACGCAGTATTTT TRBJ2-3 . TRBD1 TRBV7-2
CASSEASGGANEQFF TGTGCCAGCAGTGAAGCTAGCGGGGGGGCAAATGAGCAGTTCTTC TRBJ2-1 . TRBD2 TRBV6-1
CASSQGQGGNIQYF TGTGCCAGCTCACAGGGACAGGGAGGAAACATTCAGTACTTC TRBJ2-4 . TRBD1 TRBV18
CASSLGGGDSYEQYF TGTGCCAGCAGCTTAGGCGGCGGGGACTCCTACGAGCAGTACTTC TRBJ2-7 . . TRBV11-3
CASSPGGAPLHF TGCGCCAGCAGCCCGGGAGGCGCACCCCTCCACTTT TRBJ1-6 . . TRBV5-1
CAWNLRGGRSYGYTF TGTGCCTGGAACCTACGGGGGGGGCGAAGTTATGGCTACACCTTC TRBJ1-2 . . TRBV30
CASSLEQVYGYTF TGTGCCAGCAGCTTAGAACAGGTCTATGGCTACACCTTC TRBJ1-2 . . TRBV7-9
CATSRDRATGIYGYTF TGTGCCACCAGCAGAGACCGGGCGACCGGGATCTATGGCTACACCTTC TRBJ1-2 . . TRBV15